These 7 T cell receptor beta chains share one sample of origin, sequenced in a study of radiation and T cells in renal cell carcinoma. Treatment denoted: 15 Gy SBRT to primary tumor, nephrectomy 4 weeks later. Sequenced by immunoSEQ multiplex PCR; TCRdb stores in-frame clones only, minus some. The sample holds several thousand clones, roughly 50% seen once. Source: tumor tissue, taken from a patient whose treatment included radiotherapy and nephrectomy. These receptors were collected from a man between 60 and 75 years old with renal cell carcinoma.

V usage is TRBV6-5 and J usage is TRBJ1-1, with no clear D. The V end was cut by 2 bases, the J end by 3 bases, with 4 bases between. Germline assignment: CDR1 MNHEY and CDR2 SVGAGI. This CDR3 contains 12 residues. CDR3 region: CASSYRDTEAFF. CDR3 DNA sequence: TGTGCCAGCAGTTACCGGGACACTGAAGCTTTCTTT.

This clone was seen once. The V gene is TRBV5-1, the J gene TRBJ2-7, with TRBD2 identical over 8 bases. Germline CDR1 is SGHRS and CDR2 is YFSETQ. The CDR3 covers 19 residues. The V gene end was trimmed by 4 bases and the J gene end by 2 bases; junction bases not matched to a gene: 20. CDR3 DNA sequence: TGCGCCAGCAGCCATACCGGACACAAAAGCGGGAGAGAGACCTACGAGCAGTACTTC. Its protein is CASSHTGHKSGRETYEQYF.

The genes are TRBV21-1 and TRBJ2-7; the table gives TRBD1 as D, unverified against the DNA. TRBV21-1 is a recognized pseudogene. The CDR3 length is 11 residues. As DNA, the CDR3 is TGTGCCAGCAGCTCCCCCAGCGAGCAGTACTTC. Translating gives CASSSPSEQYF.

This clone was seen a single time. The V and J genes are TRBV5-5 and TRBJ2-1; D is possibly TRBD2 (6 bases). The CDR3 length is 15 residues. V was pared by 2 bases and J by 7 bases, with 16 bases between. Looked up from germline, CDR1 is SGHKS and CDR2 is YYEKEE (reference sequence). The CDR3 spells CASSFRDFLTNEQFF. The CDR3 DNA sequence: TGTGCCAGCAGCTTCCGGGACTTCCTTACAAATGAGCAGTTCTTC.

This clone was found a few times. This chain uses TRBV27 with TRBJ1-1; perhaps TRBD1 as D (6 bases). Trimming left V 5 bases short and J 7 bases short, with 20 bases between. Germline CDR1 reads MNHEY; CDR2 reads SMNVEV (reference sequence). This CDR3 has 15 amino acids. The CDR3 region has the DNA TGTGCCAGCAGTCCCGGTTCGAGGACAGTGGTTGAAGCTTTCTTT. This gives the protein CASSPGSRTVVEAFF.

Only a few counts were recorded for this clone. The chain couples TRBV6-6 to TRBJ2-1; the D gene is possibly TRBD2 (5 bases). This CDR3 spans 16 amino acids. Germline-derived CDR1 and CDR2 are MNHNY and SVGAGI (reference sequence). Trimming shortened V by 7 bases and J by 5 bases, and 21 bases separated the two germline ends. CDR3 protein: CASTPLTGTVNNEQFF. Written as DNA, the CDR3 is TGTGCCAGCACCCCCCTCACGGGAACAGTAAACAATGAGCAGTTCTTC.

The genes are TRBV5-5 and TRBJ2-7; 10 nucleotides line up with TRBD1. The V gene end was trimmed by 3 bases and the J gene end by 0 bases; junction bases not matched to a gene: 6. The CDR3 is made up of 16 amino acids. Germline V gives CDR1 SGHKS, CDR2 YYEKEE (reference sequence). CDR3 sequence: CASSWSRDRGSYEQYF. The CDR3 coding sequence is TGTGCCAGCAGCTGGAGCCGGGACAGGGGCTCCTACGAGCAGTACTTC.